Reported below is one T cell receptor beta chain. This record belongs to a study of blood T cell repertoires in COVID-19. Study summary: From the United States, Italy and Spain came samples of acute and convalescent COVID-19. PBMCs, B-cell-depleted T cells, or T cells were the source of the cDNA or gDNA that made up the material.

Original analysis: Estimates of nucleated cell counts were drawn from the amplification of reference gene primers. Using immunoSEQ multiplex PCR, the repertoire was profiled, and TCRdb retains in-frame clones only, with some absent. V and J calls and clone size follow that table, whereas D and trimming were derived from the DNA. The sample carries some 220,000 clones, around 81% recorded once. Per germline, CDR1 LNHNV and CDR2 YYDKDF (reference sequence). Trimming took 5 bases from V and 5 from J; bases not matched to a gene: 15. This CDR3 is 17 amino acids long. The sequence was obtained from a woman in her twenties or thirties who had recovered from COVID-19. J is TRBJ2-5 and V is TRBV15, with TRBD1 matching 9 bases. Material: peripheral blood. In DNA, the CDR3 is TGTGCCACCAGCGGGGGGACAGGGTGGTACTTCAGCGAGACCCAGTACTTC. Its protein product is CATSGGTGWYFSETQYF. The whole variable domain, remainder taken from reference TRBV15 and TRBJ2-5, is DAMVIQNPRYQVTQFGKPVTLSCSQTLNHNVMYWYQQKSSQAPKLLFHYYDKDFNNEADTPDNFQSRRPNTSFCFLDIRSPGLGDTAMYLCATSGGTGWYFSETQYFGPGTRLLVL.